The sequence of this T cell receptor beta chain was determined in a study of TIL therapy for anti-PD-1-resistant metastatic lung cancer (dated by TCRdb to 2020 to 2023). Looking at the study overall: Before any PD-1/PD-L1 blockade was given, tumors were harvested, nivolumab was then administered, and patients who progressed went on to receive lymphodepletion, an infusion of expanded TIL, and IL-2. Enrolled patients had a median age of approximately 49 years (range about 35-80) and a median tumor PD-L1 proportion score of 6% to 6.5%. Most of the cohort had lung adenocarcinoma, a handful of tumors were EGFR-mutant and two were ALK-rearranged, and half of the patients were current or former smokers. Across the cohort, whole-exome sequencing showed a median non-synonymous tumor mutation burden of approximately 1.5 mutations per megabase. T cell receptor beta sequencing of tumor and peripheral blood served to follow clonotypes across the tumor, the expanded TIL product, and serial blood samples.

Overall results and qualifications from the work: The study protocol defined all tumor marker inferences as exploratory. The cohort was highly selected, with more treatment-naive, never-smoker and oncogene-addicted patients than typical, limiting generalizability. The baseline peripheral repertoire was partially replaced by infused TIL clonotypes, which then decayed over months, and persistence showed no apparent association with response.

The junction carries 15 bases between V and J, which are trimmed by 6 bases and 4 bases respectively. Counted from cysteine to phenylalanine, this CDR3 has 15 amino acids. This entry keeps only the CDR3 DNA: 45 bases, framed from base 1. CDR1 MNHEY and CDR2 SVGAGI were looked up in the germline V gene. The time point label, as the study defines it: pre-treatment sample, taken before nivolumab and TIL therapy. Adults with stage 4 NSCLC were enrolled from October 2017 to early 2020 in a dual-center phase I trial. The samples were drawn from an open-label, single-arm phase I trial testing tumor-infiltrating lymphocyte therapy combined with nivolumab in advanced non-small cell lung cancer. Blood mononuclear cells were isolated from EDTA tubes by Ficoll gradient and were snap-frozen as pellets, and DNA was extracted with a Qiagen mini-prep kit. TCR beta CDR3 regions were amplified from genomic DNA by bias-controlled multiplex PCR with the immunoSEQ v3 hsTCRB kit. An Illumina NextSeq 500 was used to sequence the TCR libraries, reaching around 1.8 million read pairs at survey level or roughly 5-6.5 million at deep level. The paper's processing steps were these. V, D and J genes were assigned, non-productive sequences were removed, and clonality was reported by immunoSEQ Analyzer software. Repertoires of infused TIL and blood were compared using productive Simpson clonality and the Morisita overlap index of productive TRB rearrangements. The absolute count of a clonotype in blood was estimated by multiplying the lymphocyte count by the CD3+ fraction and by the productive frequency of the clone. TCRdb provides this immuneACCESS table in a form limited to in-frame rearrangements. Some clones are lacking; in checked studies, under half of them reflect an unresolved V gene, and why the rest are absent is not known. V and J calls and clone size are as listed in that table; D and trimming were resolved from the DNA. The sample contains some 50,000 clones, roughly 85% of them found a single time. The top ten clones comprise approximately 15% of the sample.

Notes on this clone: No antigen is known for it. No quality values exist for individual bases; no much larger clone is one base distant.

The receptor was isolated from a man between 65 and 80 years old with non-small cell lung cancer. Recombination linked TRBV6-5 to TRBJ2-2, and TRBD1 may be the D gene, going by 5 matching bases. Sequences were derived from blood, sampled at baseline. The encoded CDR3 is CASRRQGPSTGELFF. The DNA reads TGTGCCAGCAGGCGTCAGGGTCCGAGCACCGGGGAGCTGTTTTTT.